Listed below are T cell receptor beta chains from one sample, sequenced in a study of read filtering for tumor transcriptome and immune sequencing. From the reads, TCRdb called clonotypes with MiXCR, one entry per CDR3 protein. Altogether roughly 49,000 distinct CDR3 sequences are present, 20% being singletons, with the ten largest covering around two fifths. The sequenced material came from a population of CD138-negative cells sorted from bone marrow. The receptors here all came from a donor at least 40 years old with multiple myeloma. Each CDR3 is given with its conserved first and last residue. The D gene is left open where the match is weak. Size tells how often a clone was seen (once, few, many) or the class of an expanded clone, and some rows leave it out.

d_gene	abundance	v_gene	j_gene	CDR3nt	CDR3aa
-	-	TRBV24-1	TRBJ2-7	TGTGCCACCAGTGACCTTAGTCCCAGGGTAATGGGCGAGCAGTACTTC	CATSDLSPRVMGEQYF
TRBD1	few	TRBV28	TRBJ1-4	TGTGCCAGCAGTTTCCCGGGACAGGGAGGTTTTAGGTTTTTT	CASSFPGQGGFRFF
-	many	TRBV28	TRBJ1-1	TGTGCCAGCAAGCCGGGCTTGGGCACTGAAGCTTTCTTT	CASKPGLGTEAFF
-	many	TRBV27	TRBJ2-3	TGTGCCAGCAGGCAACGCCAGGGACGGACAGATACGCAGTATTTT	CASRQRQGRTDTQYF
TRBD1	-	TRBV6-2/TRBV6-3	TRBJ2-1	TGTGCCAGCAGTTACACCTGGACAGGGTTGTATGAGCAGTTCTTC	CASSYTWTGLYEQFF
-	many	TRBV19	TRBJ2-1	TGTGCCAGTAGTATTTACGGAAACCCACTGAGCTCCTACAATGAGCAGTTCTTC	CASSIYGNPLSSYNEQFF
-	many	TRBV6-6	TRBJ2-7	TGTGCCAGCAGTACCGCTAGGGAAGAGCAGTACTTC	CASSTAREEQYF
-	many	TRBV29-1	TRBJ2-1	TGCAGCGTTCCCCAGGATGGAGTCCATGAGCAGTTCTTC	CSVPQDGVHEQFF
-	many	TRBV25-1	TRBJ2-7	TGTGCCAGCAGTGACTTGAGGGATATCGACAACTACGAGCAGTACTTC	CASSDLRDIDNYEQYF
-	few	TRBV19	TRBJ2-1	TGTGCCAGTAGTCCTTGGGTCGTCGGGCCGAGCTCCTACAATGAGCAGTTCTTC	CASSPWVVGPSSYNEQFF
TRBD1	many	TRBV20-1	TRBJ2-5	TGCAGTGCTAGAGACTCGCGGCAGGGGGCAGAGACCCAGTACTTC	CSARDSRQGAETQYF
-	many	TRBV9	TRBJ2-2	TGTGCCAGCAGCTGGGACCCCCTCTCCCCCGGGGAGCTGTTTTTT	CASSWDPLSPGELFF
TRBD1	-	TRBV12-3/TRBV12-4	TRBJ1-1	TGTGCCAGCAGTTTAGGGACAGGGGTAGCTTTCTTT	CASSLGTGVAFF
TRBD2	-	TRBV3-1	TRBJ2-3	TGTGCCAGCCGAGATGGGACTAGCGGGAGCACAGATACGCAGTATTTT	CASRDGTSGSTDTQYF
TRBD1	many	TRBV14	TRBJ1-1	TGTGCCAGCAGCCTTTCACCGTCGGGACAGGGGAAAGCTTTCTTT	CASSLSPSGQGKAFF
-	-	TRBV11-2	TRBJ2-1	TGTGCCAGAAGCGCGGGACAGGGATTTACTAGCGGGAATTACAATGAGCAGTTCTTC	CARSAGQGFTSGNYNEQFF
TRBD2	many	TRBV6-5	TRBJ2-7	TGTGCCAGCACCCCTCTAGCGGGAGGAGGATACGAGCAGTACTTC	CASTPLAGGGYEQYF
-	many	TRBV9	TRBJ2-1	TGTGCCAGCAGCTTATGGACGCGTGGAGAGCAGTTCTTC	CASSLWTRGEQFF
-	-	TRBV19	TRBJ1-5	TGTGCCAGTTTCACCCAGCCCCACAATCAGCCCCAGCATTTT	CASFTQPHNQPQHF
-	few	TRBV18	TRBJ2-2	TGTGCCAGCTCACAGCAGGGCGCGAACACCGGGGAGCTGTTTTTT	CASSQQGANTGELFF
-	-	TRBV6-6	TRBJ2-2	TGTGCCAGCAGCCTCAGGGACGAGCTGTTTTTT	CASSLRDELFF
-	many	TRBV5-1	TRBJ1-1	TGCGCCAGCAGCTTTCAGGGACCCAACACTGAAGCTTTCTTT	CASSFQGPNTEAFF
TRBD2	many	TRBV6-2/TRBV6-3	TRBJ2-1	TGTGCCAGCAGCCTCCCTTTGACTAGCGGGTACTATGAGCAGTTCTTC	CASSLPLTSGYYEQFF
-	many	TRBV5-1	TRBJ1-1	TGCGCCAGCAGCTTGGAGTATGGCGGTTTGAACACTGAAGCTTTCTTT	CASSLEYGGLNTEAFF
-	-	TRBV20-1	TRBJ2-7	TGCAGTGCTAGTAGGGATTACGAGCAGTACTTC	CSASRDYEQYF
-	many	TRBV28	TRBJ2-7	TGTGCCAGCAGTGGAACAGGGACCGAGCAGTACTTC	CASSGTGTEQYF
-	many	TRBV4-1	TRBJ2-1	TGCGCCAGCAGCCAAGATGTGATGCGGATCCTTCAGTTCTTC	CASSQDVMRILQFF
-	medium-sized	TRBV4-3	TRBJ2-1	TGCGCCAGCAGCCAAGATAGTAGGGACAATGAGCAGTTCTTC	CASSQDSRDNEQFF
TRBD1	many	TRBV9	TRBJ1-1	TGTGCCAGCAGCGTAGAACAGGGGGTGCTCAACCCGAACACTGAAGCTTTCTTT	CASSVEQGVLNPNTEAFF
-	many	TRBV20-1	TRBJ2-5	TGCAGTGCTAGGCCGGCCAGCCCTATAGGGGAGACCCAGTACTTC	CSARPASPIGETQYF
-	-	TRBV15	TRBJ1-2	TGTGCCACCAGCAGAGTTGGGGGAGACTATGGCTACACCTTC	CATSRVGGDYGYTF
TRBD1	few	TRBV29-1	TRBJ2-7	TGCAGCGTCAACGGGGCCACAGGGGGGACCTACGAGCAGTACTTC	CSVNGATGGTYEQYF
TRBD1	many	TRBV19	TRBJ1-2	TGTGCCAGTAGTGACCGGACAGGGGCTCAGCGTGGCTACACCTTC	CASSDRTGAQRGYTF
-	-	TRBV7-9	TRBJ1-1	TGTGCCAGCAGCTTCAACAGAAAGGACACTGAAGCTTTCTTT	CASSFNRKDTEAFF
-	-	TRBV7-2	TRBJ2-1	TGTGCCAGCAGCTTAGGAAGCAGGGGTGAGCAGTTCTTC	CASSLGSRGEQFF
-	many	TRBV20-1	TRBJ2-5	TGCAGTGCCGCAATCGGGAGTGGAGAGACCCAGTACTTC	CSAAIGSGETQYF
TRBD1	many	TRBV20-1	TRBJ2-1	TGCAGTGCTCGAGCCCCCCTCGTGGACAGGGCTGAGCAGTTCTTC	CSARAPLVDRAEQFF
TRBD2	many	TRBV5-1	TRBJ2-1	TGCGCCAGCAGCTTGGCAATGACTAGCGGGAATGAGCAGTTCTTC	CASSLAMTSGNEQFF
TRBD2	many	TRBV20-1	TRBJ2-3	TGCAGTGCTCGAAATCAGGGGCCGACTAGCGCAGATACGCAGTATTTT	CSARNQGPTSADTQYF
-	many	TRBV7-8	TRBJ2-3	TGTGCCAGCAGCTCATCGGGACGAGGATATTCAGATACGCAGTATTTT	CASSSSGRGYSDTQYF